One and the same sample provided the 4 T cell receptor beta chains below, sequenced in a study of T-cell reconstitution after alpha-beta-depleted transplantation in children. TCRbeta library construction was performed incorporating unique molecular identifiers. TCRdb re-called the PCR reads with MiXCR, one entry per CDR3 protein. The sample yields about 420,000 distinct CDR3 sequences, about a sixth seen once. This specimen consisted of PBMCs, mostly from graft donor cells, obtained 360 days after TCRalphabeta/CD19-depleted stem cell transplant. Every receptor here comes from a boy in the first two years of life who had a stem cell transplant for Wiskott-Aldrich syndrome, so the T cells may come from the graft donor.

CDR3 sequence: CASTAGQGYGYTF. CDR3 coding DNA: TGTGCCAGCACCGCTGGACAGGGGTATGGCTACACCTTC. The chain couples TRBV27 to TRBJ1-2; 9 bases line up with TRBD1. In germline, CDR1 is MNHEY, CDR2 SMNVEV (reference sequence). The CDR3 runs to 13 residues. The V segment lost 7 bases and the J segment 5 bases; nucleotides outside the gene matches: 5.

The CDR3 coding sequence is TGTGCCAGCTCACCAAGCGTCTCCGCGCAAGAGACCCAGTACTTC. Amino acid sequence: CASSPSVSAQETQYF. The V call is TRBV18, the J call TRBJ2-5; no clear D. Germline CDR1 reads KGHSH; CDR2 reads LQKENI. The CDR3 totals 15 residues. Trimming pared 2 bases from V and 2 bases from J, leaving 12 bases between.

The chain couples TRBV3-1 to TRBJ1-2, with 8 bases that match TRBD1. Germline CDR1 reads LGHDT; CDR2 reads YNNKEL (reference sequence). Unmatched junction bases numbered 8, after V lost 4 bases and J lost 4 bases. CDR3 length: 15 amino acids. CDR3 sequence (DNA): TGTGCCAGCAGCCGGATCGACAGGGGCCGCTATGGCTACACCTTC. It translates to CASSRIDRGRYGYTF. The full variable domain, rest sourced from reference TRBV3-1 and TRBJ1-2, is DTAVSQTPKYLVTQMGNDKSIKCEQNLGHDTMYWYKQDSKKFLKIMFSYNNKELIINETVPNRFSPKSPDKAHLNLHINSLELGDSAVYFCASSRIDRGRYGYTFGSGTRLTVV.

This clonotype was seen ten or more times. The chain employs TRBV6-2 or TRBV6-3 and TRBJ2-1; maybe TRBD1 (6 bases). V lost 4 bases and J 10 bases, leaving 17 bases between the germline ends. The CDR3 contains 14 residues. The germline V gene encodes CDR1 MNHEY and CDR2 SVGEGT. CDR3: CASSSTPIGTEQFF. CDR3 nucleotides: TGTGCCAGCAGTTCTACGCCGATAGGGACAGAGCAGTTCTTC.